The entry below describes one T cell receptor (beta chain). This sample stems from a study of cytotoxic CD8 clonotypes in ibrutinib-treated CLL. Study overall: Responses: around 24 partial, 2 complete; after median approximately 67 months, approximately 15 stayed remitted, about twelve progressed.

V lost 0 bases and J 14 bases, leaving 15 bases between the germline ends. CDR1 and CDR2 (germline): SGHRS, YFSETQ. The CDR3 loop spans 14 amino acids. Generated by immunoSEQ multiplex PCR, the TCRdb table keeps only in-frame clones and is missing some. The table lists over 250,000 clones, approximately 76% of them singletons, with about 5% in the top ten. The sequence was collected from a human donor with chronic lymphocytic leukemia. Sample: PBMCs, taken at disease progression, from a patient treated with ibrutinib. The chain uses TRBV5-1 and TRBJ1-6; D not certain. Written as DNA, the CDR3 is TGCGCCAGCAGCTTGGACGTCGAGGTAGAGACCCTCCACTTT. Its translation is CASSLDVEVETLHF.